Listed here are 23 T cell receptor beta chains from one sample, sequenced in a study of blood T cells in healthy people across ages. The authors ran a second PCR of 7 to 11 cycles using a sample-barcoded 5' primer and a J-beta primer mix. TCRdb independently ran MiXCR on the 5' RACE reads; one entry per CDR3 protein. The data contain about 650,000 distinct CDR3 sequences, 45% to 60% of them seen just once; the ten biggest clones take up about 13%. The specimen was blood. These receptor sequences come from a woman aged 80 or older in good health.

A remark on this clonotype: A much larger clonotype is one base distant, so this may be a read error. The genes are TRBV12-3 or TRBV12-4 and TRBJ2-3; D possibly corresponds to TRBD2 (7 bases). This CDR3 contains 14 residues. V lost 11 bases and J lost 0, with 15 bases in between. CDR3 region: CACRGGGSTDTQYF. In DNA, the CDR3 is TGTGCCTGTAGGGGGGGCGGAAGCACAGATACGCAGTATTTT.

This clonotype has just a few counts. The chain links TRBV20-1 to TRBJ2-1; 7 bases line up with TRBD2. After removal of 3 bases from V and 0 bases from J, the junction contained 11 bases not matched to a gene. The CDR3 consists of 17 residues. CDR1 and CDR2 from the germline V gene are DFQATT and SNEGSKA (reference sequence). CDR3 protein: CSARVASGLSSYNEQFF. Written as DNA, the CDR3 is TGCAGTGCTAGGGTCGCTAGCGGATTGAGCTCCTACAATGAGCAGTTCTTC.

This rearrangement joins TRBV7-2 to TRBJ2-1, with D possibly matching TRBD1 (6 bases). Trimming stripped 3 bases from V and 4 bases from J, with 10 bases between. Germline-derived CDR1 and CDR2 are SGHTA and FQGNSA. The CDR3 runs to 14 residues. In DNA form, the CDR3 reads TGTGCCAGCAGCTTTAATACAGGGTACAATGAGCAGTTCTTC. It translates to CASSFNTGYNEQFF.

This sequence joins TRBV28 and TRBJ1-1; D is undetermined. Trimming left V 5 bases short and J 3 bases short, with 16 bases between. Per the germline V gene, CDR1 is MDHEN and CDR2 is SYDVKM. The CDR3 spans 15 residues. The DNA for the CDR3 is TGTGCCAGCAGTCCAATTGGGGAAGGGTACACTGAAGCTTTCTTT. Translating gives CASSPIGEGYTEAFF.

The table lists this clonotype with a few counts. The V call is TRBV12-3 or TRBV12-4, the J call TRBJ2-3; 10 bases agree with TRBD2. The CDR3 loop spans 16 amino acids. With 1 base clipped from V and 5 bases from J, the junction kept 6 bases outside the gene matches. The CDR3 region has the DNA TGTGCCAGCAGTTTAGGATCTAGCGGGGGTGGAGATACGCAGTATTTT. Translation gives CASSLGSSGGGDTQYF.

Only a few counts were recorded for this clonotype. CDR3 DNA: TGTGCCAGCAGCCCGGGGGACCGGGAGCTGTTTTTT. Encoded protein: CASSPGDRELFF. This sequence joins TRBV7-6 and TRBJ2-2; D is possibly TRBD2 (6 bases). Trimming took off 5 bases at V and 9 bases at J, with 10 bases between the two ends. The V gene's germline CDR1 is SGHVS and CDR2 FNYEAQ. This CDR3 has 12 residues.

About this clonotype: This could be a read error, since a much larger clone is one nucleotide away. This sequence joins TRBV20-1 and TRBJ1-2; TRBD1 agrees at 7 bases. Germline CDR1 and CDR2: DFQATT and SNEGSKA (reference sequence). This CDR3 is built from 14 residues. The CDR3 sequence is CNARLSGTDYGYTF. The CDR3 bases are TGCAATGCTAGACTTTCCGGGACAGACTATGGCTACACCTTC.

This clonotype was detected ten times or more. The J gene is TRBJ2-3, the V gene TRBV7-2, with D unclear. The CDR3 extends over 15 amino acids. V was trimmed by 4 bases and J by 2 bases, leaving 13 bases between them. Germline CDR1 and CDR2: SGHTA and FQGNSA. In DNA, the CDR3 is TGTGCCAGCAGCTACCAAGTTGGGTACACAGATACGCAGTATTTT. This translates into CASSYQVGYTDTQYF.

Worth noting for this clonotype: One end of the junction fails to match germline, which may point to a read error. For the CDR3, the DNA is TGCGCCAGCGGCCAAGCGGCGGCGAGCTCCTACAATGAGCAGTTCTTC. Translated: CASGQAAASSYNEQFF. The chain carries TRBV4-3 and TRBJ2-1; maybe TRBD2 (5 bases). Germline V gene sequence: CDR1 LGHNA, CDR2 YSLEER. The CDR3 totals 16 residues.

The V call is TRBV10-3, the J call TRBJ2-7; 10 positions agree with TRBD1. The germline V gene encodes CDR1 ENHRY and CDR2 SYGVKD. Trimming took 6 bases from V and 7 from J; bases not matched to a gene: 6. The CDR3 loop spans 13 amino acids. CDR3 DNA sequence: TGTGCCATCAGCACCGGGACAGGGGAGGAGCAGTACTTC. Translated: CAISTGTGEEQYF.

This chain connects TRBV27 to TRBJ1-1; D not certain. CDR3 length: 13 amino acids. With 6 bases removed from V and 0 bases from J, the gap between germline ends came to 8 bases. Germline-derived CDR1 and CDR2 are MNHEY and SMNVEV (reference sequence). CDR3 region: CASRTNMNTEAFF. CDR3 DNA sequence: TGTGCCAGCAGGACCAACATGAACACTGAAGCTTTCTTT.

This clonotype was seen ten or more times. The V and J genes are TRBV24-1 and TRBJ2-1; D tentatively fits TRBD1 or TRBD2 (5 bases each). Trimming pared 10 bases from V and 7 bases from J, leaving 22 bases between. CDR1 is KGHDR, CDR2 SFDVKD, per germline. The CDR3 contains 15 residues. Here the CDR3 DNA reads TGTGCCACTGGAGGTGGGAAGGGGAGTGTGAATGAGCAGTTCTTC. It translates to CATGGGKGSVNEQFF.

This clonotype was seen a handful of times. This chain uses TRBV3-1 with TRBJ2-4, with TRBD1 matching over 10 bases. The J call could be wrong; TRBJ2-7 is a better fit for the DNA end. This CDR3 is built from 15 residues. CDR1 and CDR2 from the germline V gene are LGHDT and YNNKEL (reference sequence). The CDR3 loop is CASSDTGTGVREQYF. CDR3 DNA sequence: TGTGCCAGCAGCGATACCGGGACAGGGGTTCGCGAGCAGTACTTC.

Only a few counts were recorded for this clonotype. DNA of the CDR3: TGCAGTGCCTATGACAGGAAGACTAATGAAAAACTGTTTTTT. Translation gives CSAYDRKTNEKLFF. The J gene is TRBJ1-4, the V gene TRBV20-1; a weak D match, TRBD1 (6 bases). Looked up from germline, CDR1 is DFQATT and CDR2 is SNEGSKA (reference sequence). V shed 6 bases and J shed 2 bases, with 13 bases lying between them. This CDR3 has 14 residues.

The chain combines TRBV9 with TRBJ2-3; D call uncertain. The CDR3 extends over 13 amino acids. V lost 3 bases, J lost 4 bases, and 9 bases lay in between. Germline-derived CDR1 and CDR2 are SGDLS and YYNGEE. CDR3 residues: CASSGASPDTQYF. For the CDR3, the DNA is TGTGCCAGCAGCGGAGCTTCCCCAGATACGCAGTATTTT.

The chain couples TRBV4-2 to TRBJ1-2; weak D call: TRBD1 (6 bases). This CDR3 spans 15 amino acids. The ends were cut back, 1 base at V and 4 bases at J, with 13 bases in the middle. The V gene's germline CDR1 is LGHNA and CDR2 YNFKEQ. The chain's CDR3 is CASSQARGQGYGYTF. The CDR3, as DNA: TGTGCCAGCAGCCAAGCGCGGGGGCAAGGCTATGGCTACACCTTC.

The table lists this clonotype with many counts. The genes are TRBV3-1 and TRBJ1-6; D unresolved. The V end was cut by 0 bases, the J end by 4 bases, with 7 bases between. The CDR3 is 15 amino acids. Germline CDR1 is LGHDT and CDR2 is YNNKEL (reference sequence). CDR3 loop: CASSQEQVYNSPLHF. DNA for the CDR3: TGTGCCAGCAGCCAAGAGCAGGTTTATAATTCACCCCTCCACTTT.

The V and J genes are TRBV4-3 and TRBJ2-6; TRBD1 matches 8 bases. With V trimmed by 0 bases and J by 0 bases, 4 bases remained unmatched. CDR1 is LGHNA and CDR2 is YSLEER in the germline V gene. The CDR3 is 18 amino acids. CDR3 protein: CASSQEGQGPSGANVLTF. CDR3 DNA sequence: TGCGCCAGCAGCCAAGAAGGACAGGGACCCTCTGGGGCCAACGTCCTGACTTTC.

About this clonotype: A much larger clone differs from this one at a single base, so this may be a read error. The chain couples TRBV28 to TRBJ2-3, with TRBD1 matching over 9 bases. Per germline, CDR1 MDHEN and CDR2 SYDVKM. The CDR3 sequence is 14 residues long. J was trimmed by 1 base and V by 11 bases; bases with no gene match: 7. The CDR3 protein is CAGTGTGRTDTQYF. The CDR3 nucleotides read TGTGCCGGCACCGGGACAGGGCGCACAGATACGCAGTATTTT.

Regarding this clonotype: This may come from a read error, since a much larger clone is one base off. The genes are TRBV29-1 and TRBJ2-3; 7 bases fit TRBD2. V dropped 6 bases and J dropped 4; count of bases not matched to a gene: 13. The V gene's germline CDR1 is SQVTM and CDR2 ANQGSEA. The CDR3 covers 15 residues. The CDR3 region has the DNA TGCAGCGTGACTAGCAGGAGGGCCTATTCAGATACGCAGTATTTT. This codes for CSVTSRRAYSDTQYF.

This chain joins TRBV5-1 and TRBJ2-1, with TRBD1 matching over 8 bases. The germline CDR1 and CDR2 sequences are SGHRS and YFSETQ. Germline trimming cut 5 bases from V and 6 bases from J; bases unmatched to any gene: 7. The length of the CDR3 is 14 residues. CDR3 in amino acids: CASSGQQGGNEQFF. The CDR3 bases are TGCGCCAGCAGTGGGCAACAGGGGGGCAATGAGCAGTTCTTC. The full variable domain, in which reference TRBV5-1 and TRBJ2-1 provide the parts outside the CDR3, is KAGVTQTPRYLIKTRGQQVTLSCSPISGHRSVSWYQQTPGQGLQFLFEYFSETQRNKGNFPGRFSGRQFSNSRSEMNVSTLELGDSALYLCASSGQQGGNEQFFGPGTRLTVL.

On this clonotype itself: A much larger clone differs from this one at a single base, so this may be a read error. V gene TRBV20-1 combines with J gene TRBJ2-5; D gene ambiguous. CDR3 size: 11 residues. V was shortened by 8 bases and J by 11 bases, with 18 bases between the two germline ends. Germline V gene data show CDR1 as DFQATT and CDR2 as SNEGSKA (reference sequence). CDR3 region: CSSLGTNEQYF. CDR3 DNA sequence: TGCAGTTCGCTAGGCACCAATGAGCAGTACTTC.

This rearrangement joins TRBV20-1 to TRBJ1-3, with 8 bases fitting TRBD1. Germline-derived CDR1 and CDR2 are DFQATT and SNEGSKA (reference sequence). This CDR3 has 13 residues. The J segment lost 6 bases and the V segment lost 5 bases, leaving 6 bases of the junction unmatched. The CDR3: CSAADRGKNTIYF. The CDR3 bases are TGCAGTGCTGCTGACAGGGGAAAAAACACCATATATTTT.